The entry that follows covers one T cell receptor beta chain sequence. This specimen belongs to a study of blood T cell repertoires in COVID-19. Overall study context: Specimens from acute and convalescent COVID-19 originated in the United States, Italy and Spain. T cells, B-cell-depleted T cells, or PBMCs supplied cDNA or gDNA.

Germline CDR1 is MNHEY and CDR2 is SVGAGI. The length of the CDR3 is 14 residues. V was pared by 0 bases and J by 9 bases, with 12 bases between. Per the original data handling: Cell counts per sample came from amplifying reference gene primers. The method was immunoSEQ multiplex PCR; TCRdb's version includes in-frame clones alone and lacks a portion of them. V, J and clone size derive from that table, while D and trimming were established from the DNA sequence. The table shows around 91,000 clones, with approximately 86% occurring only once. The rearrangement uses TRBV6-5 and TRBJ1-5; possibly TRBD1 for D (6 bases). Sample: peripheral blood. This receptor was identified in a human donor in a cohort sampled during active COVID-19. This chain's CDR3 is CASSYSSGEGPQHF. The DNA for the CDR3 is TGTGCCAGCAGTTACTCTTCAGGGGAGGGGCCCCAGCATTTT.